This TCR beta chain was recorded in a study of T cells after yellow fever vaccination. Study overall: Fractions with few cells were prepared using SMART-Seq v4 Ultra Low Input.

The germline CDR1 and CDR2 sequences are LNHDA and SQIVND (reference sequence). Trimming stripped 3 bases from V and 1 base from J, with 6 bases between. CDR3 length: 13 amino acids. Findings and caveats of the study: Peaking on day 5 versus 15, the secondary response was faster but weaker. Re-detected after boosting: most primary clones, 96% of CD4 and about 85% of CD8.

Template-switching 5'RACE yielded the TCR cDNA; a universal primer site and UMIs were added in the process. MiXCR, applied by TCRdb to the 5' RACE reads, yields one record per CDR3 protein. The sample has some 250,000 distinct CDR3 sequences; approximately 3.8% are singletons. This clonotype was seen many times. Its target is unknown. This chain uses TRBV19 with TRBJ1-1; D remains ambiguous. Sequenced here: PBMCs, sampled 15 days after the yellow fever booster vaccination. The clonotype was recovered from a man younger than 30 who received the YFV17D yellow fever vaccine. CDR3 sequence reads: CASSIERNTEAFF. The CDR3 bases are TGTGCCAGTAGTATTGAAAGGAACACTGAAGCTTTCTTT.